Described below is a single T cell receptor (beta chain) sequence and its context. The protocol was immunoSEQ multiplex PCR, while the TCRdb copy is restricted to in-frame clones and leaves out a portion. The sample lists about 43,000 clones, 88% occurring once. The sample originates from a study of T cell changes during pregnancy in multiple sclerosis. Germline V gene lookup returns CDR1 ENHRY and CDR2 SYGVKD. Trimming removed 10 bases from V and 7 bases from J, with 12 bases in between. The CDR3 extends over 11 amino acids. The sequencing here drew on peripheral blood, taken in the first trimester of pregnancy. This TCR derives from a female donor in good health, enrolled as a control in a pregnancy study. The chain links TRBV10-3 to TRBJ2-3; a possible D gene is TRBD2 (5 bases). The CDR3: CASRDGNTQYF. CDR3 DNA sequence: TGTGCCAGCAGAGACGGGAATACGCAGTATTTT.